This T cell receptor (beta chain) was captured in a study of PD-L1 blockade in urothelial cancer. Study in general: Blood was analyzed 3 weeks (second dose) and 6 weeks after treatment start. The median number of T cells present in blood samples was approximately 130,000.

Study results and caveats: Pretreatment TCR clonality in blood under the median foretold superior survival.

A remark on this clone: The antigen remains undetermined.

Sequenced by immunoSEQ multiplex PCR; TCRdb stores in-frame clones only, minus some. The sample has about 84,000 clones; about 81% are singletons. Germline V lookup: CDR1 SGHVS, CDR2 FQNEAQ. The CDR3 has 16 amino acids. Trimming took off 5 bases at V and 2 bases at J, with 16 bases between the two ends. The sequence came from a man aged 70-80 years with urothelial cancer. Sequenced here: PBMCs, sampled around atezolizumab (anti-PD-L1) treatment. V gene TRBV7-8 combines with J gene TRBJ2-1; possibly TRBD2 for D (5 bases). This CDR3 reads CASSGERAAAYNEQFF. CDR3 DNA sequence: TGTGCCAGCAGCGGGGAGAGGGCGGCGGCCTACAATGAGCAGTTCTTC.